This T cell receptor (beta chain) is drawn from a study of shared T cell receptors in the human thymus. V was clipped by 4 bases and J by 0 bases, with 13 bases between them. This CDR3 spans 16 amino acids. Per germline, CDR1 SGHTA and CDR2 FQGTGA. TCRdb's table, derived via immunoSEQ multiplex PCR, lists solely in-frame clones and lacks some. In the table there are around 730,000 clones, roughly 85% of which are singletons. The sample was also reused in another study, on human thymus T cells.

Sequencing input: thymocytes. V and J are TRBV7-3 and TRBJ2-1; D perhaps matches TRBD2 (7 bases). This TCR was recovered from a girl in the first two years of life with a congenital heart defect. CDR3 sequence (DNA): TGTGCCAGCAGCTGGGGGGGGCCGAGCTCCTACAATGAGCAGTTCTTC. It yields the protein CASSWGGPSSYNEQFF.